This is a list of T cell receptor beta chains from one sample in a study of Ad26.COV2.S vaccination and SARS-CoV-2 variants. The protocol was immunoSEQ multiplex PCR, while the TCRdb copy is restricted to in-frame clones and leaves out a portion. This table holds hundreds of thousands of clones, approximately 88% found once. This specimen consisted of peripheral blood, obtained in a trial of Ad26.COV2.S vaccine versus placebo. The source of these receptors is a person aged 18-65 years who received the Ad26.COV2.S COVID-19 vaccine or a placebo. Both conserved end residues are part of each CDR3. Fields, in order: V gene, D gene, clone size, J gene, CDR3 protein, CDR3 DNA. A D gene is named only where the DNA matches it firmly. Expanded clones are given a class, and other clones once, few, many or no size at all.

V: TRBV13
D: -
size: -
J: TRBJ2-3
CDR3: CASLVWGTDTQYF
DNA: TGTGCCAGCCTGGTGTGGGGCACAGATACGCAGTATTTT

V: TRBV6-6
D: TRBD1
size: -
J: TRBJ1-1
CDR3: CASTTGVWMNTEAFF
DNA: TGTGCCAGCACTACAGGGGTTTGGATGAACACTGAAGCTTTCTTT

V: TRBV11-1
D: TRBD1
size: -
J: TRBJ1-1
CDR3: CASSPDRGSTEAFF
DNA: TGTGCCAGCAGTCCAGACAGGGGGAGTACTGAAGCTTTCTTT

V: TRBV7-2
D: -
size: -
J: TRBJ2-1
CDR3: CASSLRGGWDEQFF
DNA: TGTGCCAGCAGCCTCAGGGGGGGGTGGGATGAGCAGTTCTTC

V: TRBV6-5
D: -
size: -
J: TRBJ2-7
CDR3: CASSRTSNEQYF
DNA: TGTGCCAGCAGCCGGACCAGCAACGAGCAGTACTTC

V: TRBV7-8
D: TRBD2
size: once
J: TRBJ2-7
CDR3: CASSLSSGTYEQYF
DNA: TGTGCCAGCAGCTTGTCTAGCGGAACCTACGAGCAGTACTTC

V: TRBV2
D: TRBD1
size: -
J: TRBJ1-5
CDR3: CASLLRQGGDQPQHF
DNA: TGTGCCAGCCTCCTTAGGCAGGGGGGCGATCAGCCCCAGCATTTT

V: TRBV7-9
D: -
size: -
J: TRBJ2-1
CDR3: CASSPSSSVGYNEQFF
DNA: TGTGCCAGCAGCCCGAGTTCTAGCGTAGGATACAATGAGCAGTTCTTC

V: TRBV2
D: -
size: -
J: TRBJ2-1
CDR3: CASSETNNEQFF
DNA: TGTGCCAGCAGTGAAACCAACAATGAGCAGTTCTTC

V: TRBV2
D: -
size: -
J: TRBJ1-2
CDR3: CASSERWGRGAEGYTF
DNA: TGTGCCAGCAGTGAGCGATGGGGACGGGGGGCGGAAGGCTACACCTTC

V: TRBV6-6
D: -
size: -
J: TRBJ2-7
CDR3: CASSYSGFEQYF
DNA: TGTGCCAGCAGTTACTCAGGGTTCGAGCAGTACTTC

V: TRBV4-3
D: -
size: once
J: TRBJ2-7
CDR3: CASSQAQGGPYEQYF
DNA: TGCGCCAGCAGCCAAGCCCAGGGGGGACCCTACGAGCAGTACTTC

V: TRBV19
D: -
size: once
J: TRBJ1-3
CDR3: CASSIGRDRGGNTIYF
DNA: TGTGCCAGTAGTATAGGCCGGGACCGGGGAGGAAACACCATATATTTT

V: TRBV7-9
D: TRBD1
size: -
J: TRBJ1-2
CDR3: CASSPRQGVPLPYGYTF
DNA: TGTGCCAGCAGCCCCCGACAGGGGGTTCCTCTTCCCTATGGCTACACCTTC

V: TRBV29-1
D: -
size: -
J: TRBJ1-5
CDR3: CSVRGSNQPQHF
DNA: TGCAGCGTCAGGGGAAGCAATCAGCCCCAGCATTTT

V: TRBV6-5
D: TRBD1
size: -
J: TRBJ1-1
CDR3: CASSWQGVGTEAFF
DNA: TGTGCCAGCAGTTGGCAGGGGGTGGGGACTGAAGCTTTCTTT

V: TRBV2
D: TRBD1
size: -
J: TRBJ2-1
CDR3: CASSERGQGFNEQFF
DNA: TGTGCCAGCAGTGAAAGGGGACAGGGTTTCAATGAGCAGTTCTTC

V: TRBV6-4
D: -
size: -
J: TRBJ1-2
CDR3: CASSDEYGAPGDGYTF
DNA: TGTGCCAGCAGTGACGAGTACGGGGCGCCGGGAGATGGCTACACCTTC

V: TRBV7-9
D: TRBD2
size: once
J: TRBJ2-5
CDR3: CASGGGETQYF
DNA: TGTGCCAGCGGGGGAGGGGAGACCCAGTACTTC

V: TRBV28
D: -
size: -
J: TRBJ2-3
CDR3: CASSSGLGADTQYF
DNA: TGTGCCAGCAGTTCAGGTCTCGGGGCAGATACGCAGTATTTT

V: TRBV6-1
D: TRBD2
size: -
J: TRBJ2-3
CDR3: CASSENEREDGGDTQYF
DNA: TGTGCCAGCAGTGAAAATGAGCGGGAGGATGGTGGAGATACGCAGTATTTT

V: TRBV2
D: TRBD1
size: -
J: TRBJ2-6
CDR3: CASSGQGSGANVLTF
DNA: TGTGCCAGCAGTGGACAGGGGTCTGGGGCCAACGTCCTGACTTTC

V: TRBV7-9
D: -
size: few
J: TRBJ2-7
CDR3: CASINTSSYEQYF
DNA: TGTGCCAGCATCAACACTTCCTCCTACGAGCAGTACTTC

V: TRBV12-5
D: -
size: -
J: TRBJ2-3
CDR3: CASGRGRGSTDTQYF
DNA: TGTGCTAGTGGGAGGGGGCGGGGCAGCACAGATACGCAGTATTTT

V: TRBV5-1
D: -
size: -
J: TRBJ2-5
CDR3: CASSASGTGETQYF
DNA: TGCGCCAGCAGCGCCTCCGGGACGGGAGAGACCCAGTACTTC

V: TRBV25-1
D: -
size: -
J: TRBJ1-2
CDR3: CASTPDPPGGYTF
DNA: TGTGCCAGCACCCCCGACCCGCCCGGCGGCTACACCTTC

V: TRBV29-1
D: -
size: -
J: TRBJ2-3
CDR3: CSVRGTVTDTQYF
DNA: TGCAGCGTACGGGGGACGGTAACAGATACGCAGTATTTT

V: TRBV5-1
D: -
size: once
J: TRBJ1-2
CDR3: CASSLEEGRGNYGYTF
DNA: TGCGCCAGCAGCTTGGAGGAGGGCCGAGGTAACTATGGCTACACCTTC

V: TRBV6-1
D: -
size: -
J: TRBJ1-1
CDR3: CASSEGSSKFEAFF
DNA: TGTGCCAGCAGTGAAGGTTCCTCAAAATTTGAAGCTTTCTTT

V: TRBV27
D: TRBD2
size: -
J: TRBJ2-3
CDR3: CASSPRLAGGPSSTDTQYF
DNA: TGTGCCAGCAGTCCCCGACTAGCGGGAGGCCCCTCTAGCACAGATACGCAGTATTTT

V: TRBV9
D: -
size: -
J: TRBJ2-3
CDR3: CASSVDVVATDTQYF
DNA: TGTGCCAGCAGCGTAGATGTTGTGGCCACAGATACGCAGTATTTT

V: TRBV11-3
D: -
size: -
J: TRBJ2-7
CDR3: CASSLEAGSSYEQYF
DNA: TGTGCCAGCAGCTTAGAAGCAGGGAGCTCCTACGAGCAGTACTTC

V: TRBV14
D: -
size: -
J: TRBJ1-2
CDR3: CASSQDRGYGYTF
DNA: TGTGCCAGCAGCCAAGACAGGGGCTATGGCTACACCTTC

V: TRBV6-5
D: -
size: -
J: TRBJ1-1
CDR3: CASSRLTIRGAEAFF
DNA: TGTGCCAGCAGTCGGTTAACTATTCGGGGGGCTGAAGCTTTCTTT

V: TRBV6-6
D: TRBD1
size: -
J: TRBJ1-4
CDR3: CASSSLRGATNEKLFF
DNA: TGTGCCAGCAGCTCTCTCAGGGGGGCAACTAATGAAAAACTGTTTTTT

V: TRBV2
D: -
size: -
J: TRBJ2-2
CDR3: CASRTTGELFF
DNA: TGTGCCAGCAGAACCACCGGGGAGCTGTTTTTT

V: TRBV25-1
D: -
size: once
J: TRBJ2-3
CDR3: CASSAVAGTDTQYF
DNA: TGTGCCAGCAGTGCCGTAGCCGGCACAGATACGCAGTATTTT

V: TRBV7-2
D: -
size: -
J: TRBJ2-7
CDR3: CASSLNAQGASYEQYF
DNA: TGTGCCAGCAGCTTAAACGCGCAAGGGGCCTCCTACGAGCAGTACTTC

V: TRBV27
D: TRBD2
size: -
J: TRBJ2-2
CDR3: CASSFRLAGANTGELFF
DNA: TGTGCCAGCAGTTTTAGACTAGCGGGAGCTAACACCGGGGAGCTGTTTTTT

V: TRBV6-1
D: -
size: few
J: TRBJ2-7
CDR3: CASSEALGSTLTYEQYF
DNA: TGTGCCAGCAGTGAAGCCCTGGGATCTACCTTAACCTACGAGCAGTACTTC

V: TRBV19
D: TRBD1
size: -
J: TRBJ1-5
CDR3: CASSSGQNQPQHF
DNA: TGTGCCAGTAGTTCGGGACAGAATCAGCCCCAGCATTTT

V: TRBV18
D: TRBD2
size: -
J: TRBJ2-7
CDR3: CASSQGLAVTYEQYF
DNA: TGTGCCAGCTCACAAGGACTAGCGGTGACCTACGAGCAGTACTTC

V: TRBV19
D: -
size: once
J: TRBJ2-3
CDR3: CASRGTDTQYF
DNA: TGTGCCAGTAGAGGGACAGATACGCAGTATTTT

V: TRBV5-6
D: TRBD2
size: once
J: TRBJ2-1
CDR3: CASSPQLAGGIYNEQFF
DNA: TGTGCCAGCAGCCCGCAACTAGCGGGAGGTATCTACAATGAGCAGTTCTTC

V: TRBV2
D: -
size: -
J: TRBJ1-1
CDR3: CASSDHTEAFF
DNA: TGTGCCAGCAGTGACCACACTGAAGCTTTCTTT

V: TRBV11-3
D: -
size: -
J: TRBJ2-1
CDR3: CASSSQPGSYNEQFF
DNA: TGTGCCAGCAGCTCTCAGCCTGGATCTTACAATGAGCAGTTCTTC

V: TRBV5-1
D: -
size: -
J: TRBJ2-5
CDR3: CASSLWTEQETQYF
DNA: TGCGCCAGCAGCTTGTGGACAGAACAAGAGACCCAGTACTTC

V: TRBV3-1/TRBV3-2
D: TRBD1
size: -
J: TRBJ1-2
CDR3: CASSQSGSDRGYGYTF
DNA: TGTGCCAGCAGCCAATCAGGATCGGACAGGGGATATGGCTACACCTTC

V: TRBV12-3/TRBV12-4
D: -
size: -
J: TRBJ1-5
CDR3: CASSWGMNQPQHF
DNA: TGTGCCAGCAGCTGGGGGATGAATCAGCCCCAGCATTTT

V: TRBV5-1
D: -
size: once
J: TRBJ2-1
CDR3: CASRLTQGTYNEQFF
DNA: TGCGCCAGCAGGCTCACACAGGGAACCTACAATGAGCAGTTCTTC

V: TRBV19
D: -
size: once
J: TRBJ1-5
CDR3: CASSTLKSQPQHF
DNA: TGTGCCAGTAGTACGTTAAAGAGTCAGCCCCAGCATTTT

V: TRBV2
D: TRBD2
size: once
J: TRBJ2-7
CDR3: CASSAAGGYEQYF
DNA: TGTGCCAGCAGTGCAGCGGGAGGCTACGAGCAGTACTTC

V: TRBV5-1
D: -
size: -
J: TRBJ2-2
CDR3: CASSLLGTQGLAGELFF
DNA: TGCGCCAGCAGCTTGTTAGGGACCCAAGGGTTGGCCGGGGAGCTGTTTTTT

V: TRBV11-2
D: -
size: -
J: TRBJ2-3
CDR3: CASSYRGGSTDTQYF
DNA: TGTGCCAGCAGCTACAGGGGGGGTAGCACAGATACGCAGTATTTT

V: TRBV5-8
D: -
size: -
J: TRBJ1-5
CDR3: CASSRQDNQPQHF
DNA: TGTGCCAGCAGCAGGCAAGACAATCAGCCCCAGCATTTT

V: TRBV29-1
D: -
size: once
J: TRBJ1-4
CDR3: CSARAGEKLFF
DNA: TGCAGCGCCCGGGCTGGGGAAAAACTGTTTTTT

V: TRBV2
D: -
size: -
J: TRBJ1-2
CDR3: CASSEGTDYGYTF
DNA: TGTGCCAGCAGTGAAGGGACAGACTATGGCTACACCTTC

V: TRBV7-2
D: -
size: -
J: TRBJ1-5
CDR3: CASSFDGKSNQPQHF
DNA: TGTGCCAGCAGCTTCGACGGGAAGAGCAATCAGCCCCAGCATTTT

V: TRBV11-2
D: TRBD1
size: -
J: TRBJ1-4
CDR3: CASSSPQGAGKEKLFF
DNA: TGTGCCAGCAGTTCGCCTCAGGGGGCCGGGAAAGAAAAACTGTTTTTT